The TCR beta chain described here comes from a study of shared clonotypes between healthy human individuals. General observations from the study: Shared clonotypes across all four donors exceeded non-shared ones in generation probability. Naive subsets usually exceeded memory subsets in estimated richness.

Those who donated, Caucasian adults without exception, all lived in Nashville, Tennessee. TCRdb's table, derived via immunoSEQ multiplex PCR, lists solely in-frame clones and lacks some. The sample has 2 million to 2.5 million clones; around 95% are singletons. V was pared by 4 bases and J by 0 bases, with 16 bases between. This CDR3 has 16 amino acids. The germline gives CDR1 GTSNPN, CDR2 SVGIG (reference sequence). Details on this clone: Its matching antigen is unknown.

The TCR sequence derives from a man aged 18 to 30 in good health. The sequencing sample was made of naive CD4+ T cells sorted from blood. Subset given: CD45RA+ positively selected. The V gene is TRBV30, the J gene TRBJ2-4; D gene unclear. CDR3 coding DNA: TGTGCCTGGACTACGTTCGGCTTACTAGCCAAAAACATTCAGTACTTC. Its protein is CAWTTFGLLAKNIQYF.